A selection of T cell receptor beta chains follows, all from one sample in a study of Ad26.COV2.S vaccination and SARS-CoV-2 variants. Measured with immunoSEQ multiplex PCR; TCRdb has only the in-frame clones, and not every one. The sample lists about 420,000 clones, 85% to 90% seen once, with 3.6% in the top ten. The sequenced sample was peripheral blood, obtained in a trial of Ad26.COV2.S vaccine versus placebo. These TCRs come from a person between 18 and 65 years old who received the Ad26.COV2.S COVID-19 vaccine or a placebo. Each CDR3 is given with its conserved first and last residue. D genes are given only for firm matches.

j_call,d_call,v_call,cdr3_nt,cdr3_aa
TRBJ1-5,NA,TRBV5-6,TGTGCCAGCAGCTTGGCCGGGTCCTATCAGCCCCAGCATTTT,CASSLAGSYQPQHF
TRBJ1-1,NA,TRBV11-2,TGTGCCATCGGGTCGGGGCGGAACACTGAAGCTTTCTTT,CAIGSGRNTEAFF
TRBJ1-4,NA,TRBV5-1,TGCGCCAGCAGCCCACAGTGGAGGGATGAAAAACTGTTTTTT,CASSPQWRDEKLFF
TRBJ2-1,NA,TRBV6-5,TGTGCCAGCATTTCGACAGTCGGATTAAATGAGCAGTTCTTC,CASISTVGLNEQFF
TRBJ2-7,TRBD1,TRBV10-3,TGTGCCATCAGTCCAGGGGGCGGAAAGGGCGAGCAGTACTTC,CAISPGGGKGEQYF
TRBJ2-3,NA,TRBV11-1,TGTGCCAGCAGCCCGAGAGGCCGGACAGGCACAGATACGCAGTATTTT,CASSPRGRTGTDTQYF
TRBJ2-2,TRBD1,TRBV5-1,TGCGCCAGCAGCAAGGGCAGGGGGCGGTCCGGGGAGCTGTTTTTT,CASSKGRGRSGELFF
TRBJ1-6,NA,TRBV2,TGTGCCAGCGAAAGGTCGGGATCACCCCTCCACTTT,CASERSGSPLHF
TRBJ1-6,NA,TRBV12-3/TRBV12-4,TGTGCCAGCAGTTTGGAGAGGGCATCACCCCTCCACTTT,CASSLERASPLHF
TRBJ1-1,NA,TRBV6-2/TRBV6-3,TGTGCCAGCAGTTTCTCCAGGGTGTCTGAAGCTTTCTTT,CASSFSRVSEAFF
TRBJ1-5,TRBD1,TRBV30,TGTGCCTGGAGTCAGGGGGGGTTTTATAGCAATCAGCCCCAGCATTTT,CAWSQGGFYSNQPQHF
TRBJ2-1,TRBD2,TRBV7-9,TGTGCCAGCAGCTTTCCCGGGACTAGCTACAATGAGCAGTTCTTC,CASSFPGTSYNEQFF
TRBJ2-7,TRBD2,TRBV4-2,TGTGCCAGCAGCCAAGATATATTAGCGGGGGCGCGGGAGCAGTACTTC,CASSQDILAGAREQYF
TRBJ1-1,NA,TRBV5-1,TGCGCCAGCAGCTTTACAGGTGCCCAGAACACTGAAGCTTTCTTT,CASSFTGAQNTEAFF
TRBJ2-3,TRBD1,TRBV29-1,TGCAGCGCCGTGGACAGGGGGCTCACAGATACGCAGTATTTT,CSAVDRGLTDTQYF
TRBJ1-4,NA,TRBV6-6,TGTGCCAGCAGTTACTCAGGGAGGGAAAAACTGTTTTTT,CASSYSGREKLFF
TRBJ1-3,TRBD1,TRBV15,TGTGCCACCAGCACAGACAGGGGAGCTGGAAACACCATATATTTT,CATSTDRGAGNTIYF
TRBJ2-1,TRBD2,TRBV19,TGTGCCAGTAGGGGATCGAGCGGGGATTCCTACAATGAGCAGTTCTTC,CASRGSSGDSYNEQFF
TRBJ1-2,NA,TRBV5-8,TGTGCCAGCAGCCCATCGGGGCGAAGCTACACCTTC,CASSPSGRSYTF
TRBJ1-4,NA,TRBV4-3,TGCGCCAGCAGCCAAGATGGCAGACCCAATGAAAAACTGTTTTTT,CASSQDGRPNEKLFF
TRBJ2-1,TRBD1,TRBV29-1,TGCAGCGTTGAAAAAGGACAGGGTGGGCAGTTCTTC,CSVEKGQGGQFF
TRBJ1-3,NA,TRBV5-1,TGCGCCAGCAGCTTTCTTGGAGCTGGAAACACCATATATTTT,CASSFLGAGNTIYF
TRBJ1-2,NA,TRBV3-1/TRBV3-2,TGTGCCAGCAGCCCAACAATTCCGGGGGTCAACTATGGCTACACCTTC,CASSPTIPGVNYGYTF
TRBJ2-7,TRBD1,TRBV6-2/TRBV6-3,TGTGCCAGCAGTTACTCGGGGACAGGAGGATTATACGAGCAGTACTTC,CASSYSGTGGLYEQYF
TRBJ1-1,TRBD1,TRBV4-1,TGCGCCAGCAGCCAAACAGGGGTTGCTGAAGCTTTCTTT,CASSQTGVAEAFF
TRBJ2-1,NA,TRBV3-1/TRBV3-2,TGTGCCAGCAGCCAATCCAGGGTCGATATCCCCAATGAGCAGTTCTTC,CASSQSRVDIPNEQFF
TRBJ2-7,TRBD2,TRBV10-3,TGTGCCATCACTCCGGGACTAGCAAGCGACGAGCAGTACTTC,CAITPGLASDEQYF